This T cell receptor beta chain was profiled in a study of blood T cells in healthy people across ages. Study overall: In model experiments, template switching was able to capture about one barcoded beta molecule for every two T cells that were present.

Sample-barcoded 5' priming and a J-beta primer mix drove a second PCR of about 7 to 11 cycles. TCRdb reprocessed the 5' RACE reads via MiXCR and lists one record per CDR3 protein. The sample comprises some 700,000 distinct CDR3 sequences, approximately 43% of which are singletons, and 20% to 25% rests with the top ten. This clonotype was seen a handful of times. Its matching antigen is unknown. The study's findings and limits: Measured against age, TCR beta diversity per million T cells decreased in a roughly linear manner.

The trim removed 2 bases at V and 5 bases at J, leaving 9 bases unmatched. Germline loops: CDR1 MNHEY, CDR2 SVGAGI. CDR3 length: 16 residues. The sequence was collected from a woman aged 55-69 years in good health. The chain is built from TRBV6-5 and TRBJ2-5; 9 positions match TRBD1. Sequenced material: blood. The CDR3 reads CASSYTPGQGTETQYF. Here the CDR3 DNA reads TGTGCCAGCAGTTACACCCCGGGACAGGGTACGGAGACCCAGTACTTC.